This TCR beta chain appears in the sequencing data of a study of regulatory T cells in long-lasting Graves disease. The TCR beta library used iRepertoire HTBI primers with Arm-PCR amplification of CDR3. TCRdb recomputed calls from the multiplex PCR reads with MiXCR, one row per CDR3 protein. The sample holds 600,000 to 850,000 distinct CDR3 sequences, around 32% seen once. Time point noted: persistent/refractory GD, antithyroid drugs over 5 years with positive TRAb. From RNA extracted from PBMCs, the TCR library was made. As a group, patients came from one endocrinology department in Xi'an, China. The sequence was obtained from a female donor with Graves disease. The source was peripheral blood mononuclear cells (PBMCs), collected when the disease was refractory, from a patient treated with antithyroid drugs.

The CDR3 is CASSLPGQGTNQPQHF. For the CDR3, the DNA is TGTGCCAGCAGTTTACCGGGACAGGGAACCAATCAGCCCCAGCATTTT. The chain combines TRBV28 with TRBJ1-5; 9 nucleotides match TRBD1. Germline V lookup: CDR1 MDHEN, CDR2 SYDVKM. V shed 2 bases and J 3 bases; nucleotides not matched to a gene: 5. The CDR3 is 16 residues long.